This T cell receptor (beta chain) was documented in a study of blood T cells in healthy people across ages (dated by TCRdb to 2015 to 2017). Regarding the research as a whole: Template switching captured roughly one uniquely barcoded TCR beta cDNA molecule per two T cells in model experiments. Age-related changes in TCR beta repertoire diversity were measured in the study by deep sequencing normalized with unique cDNA molecular identifiers. To avoid experimental bias, donors of different ages were randomly spread across the sequencing lanes. The donors were split into four age groups: young (average approximately 16 years), middle-aged (roughly 39), aged (around 67) and long-lived (over 75). The study analyzed two additional independent replicas of 1 million unique cDNA reads from the same blood draw for two donors, one aged 18 to 29 and one aged 80 or older.

The protocol used for the library was 5' RACE. Sequencing was performed on an Illumina HiSeq 2500. A second about 7 to 12 cycle PCR used a sample-barcoded 5' primer and a J-beta primer mix. A unique molecular identifier was introduced onto each TCR beta cDNA molecule by a template-switch 5' adaptor carrying 12 random nucleotides. Each sample yielded at least 2.5 million CDR3-containing paired-end reads. First-strand cDNA synthesis was performed from all RNA using the Mint cDNA synthesis kit, with priming by a TRBC-specific oligonucleotide. Following uracil-DNA glycosylase treatment, all cDNA underwent a first 18-cycle PCR with the universal primers M1SS and BC2_uni_R. In the paper's pipeline: Each sample was normalized by randomly selecting 1 million high-quality reads, each carrying a distinct molecular identifier. Reads sharing molecular identifiers were discarded rather than binned into consensus sequences. MiTCR, run with a Q25 quality threshold and the strictest error-elimination algorithm, handled CDR3 identification, clonotype clustering and error correction. A nonparametric unseen species model using Euler transformation provided a lower-bound estimate of total TCR beta diversity. Using fastp trimming at Q25 and MiXCR clonotype assembly, TCRdb reanalyzed the public sequencing data and kept in-frame beta chains. CDR3 protein sequences are deduplicated, and each keeps its most common genes and DNA. V and J calls and clone size were set by TCRdb, not the authors. The sample records roughly 1.5 million distinct CDR3 sequences, less than 45% of which are singletons. The ten most abundant clones make up under 5% of the sample.

Paper-wide results and their limitations: The percentage of naive T cells measured by flow cytometry correlated strongly with observed TCR beta diversity. Because the CMV infection status of the donors was unknown, age-related changes in expanded clonotypes may potentially have been confounded. Compared with the aged group, more naive CD4+ T cells, fewer expanded clones and increased TCR diversity were shown by the long-lived group, suggesting age selection. Observed TCR beta diversity per million T cells fell roughly linearly with age, and a significant reduction was already apparent by age around 40. Total diversity estimates from one million sequenced T cells were considered lower bounds and underestimates. Conclusive comparison of naive and antigen-experienced compartments was prevented by the profiling of bulk unsorted PBMCs.

Note on this clonotype: Its antigen remains unidentified. Per-base qualities were not stored, and no clone one base away is much larger.

Systemically healthy Caucasian individuals from Russia, approximately 39 in total and aged roughly 6 to 100 years, were included as donors. Each donor gave ten milliliters of peripheral blood, drawn into EDTA-treated Vacutainer tubes. Ficoll-Paque density-gradient centrifugation was used to isolate PBMCs, with at least 7 million per sample. Trizol reagent was used to extract total RNA from the PBMCs, yielding at least 5.5 micrograms per sample. For every donor, flow cytometry on a PBMC aliquot measured the percentage of naive CD45RAhigh/CD27high T cells. The germline V and J ends show losses of 3 bases and 11 bases respectively, and no gene match explains 11 bases of the junction. Measured from the cysteine to the phenylalanine, the CDR3 is 15 residues long. The kept DNA is CDR3 alone, 45 bases in frame from the first base. From the germline V gene, CDR1 is LGHNA and CDR2 is YSLEER.

The sequenced sample was blood. The rearranged segments are TRBV4-3 and TRBJ2-5; the central 11 bases match TRBD2. The TCR sequence derives from a woman aged 18-29 years in good health. CDR3 reads: CASSHNSGRGNEQYF. The DNA is as follows: TGCGCCAGCAGCCACAATAGCGGGAGGGGGAATGAGCAGTACTTC.